This TCR beta chain was obtained from a study of regulatory T cells in long-lasting Graves disease (dated by TCRdb to the early 2020s). About the study as a whole: Antithyroid drugs had been taken for less than 3 months by newly diagnosed Graves' disease patients. The study took place in China and was registered as a clinical trial. TCR sequencing covered some 13 persistent and some 20 newly diagnosed Graves' disease patients, 33 samples in total. Patients with persistent Graves' disease were compared with patients with newly diagnosed Graves' disease using TCR sequencing and RNA sequencing of peripheral blood. The research as a whole found: Peripheral blood alone was examined, since thyroid tissue, which constituted the primary lesion, could not be accessed. TRBV28, TRBJ1-2 and TRBJ2-5 were preferentially used in persistent disease, while TRBV20-1 and TRBJ2-1 were favored in newly diagnosed disease. Sequencing and analysis were limited to the TCR beta chain. Compared with newly diagnosed patients, persistent Graves' disease patients had lower TCR Shannon entropy and fewer highly expanded clones, which suggests clonal expansion. Patients with persistent disease shared more public clonotypes (about 2,900) than newly diagnosed patients did (approximately 990). As a limitation, the authors acknowledged that the small sample size may reduce accuracy.

V lost 5 bases and J lost 6 bases, and the count of bases not matched to a germline gene is 3. Taken from the germline V gene, the CDR1 and CDR2 loops are SGHNT and YENEEA. The CDR3 goes from the cysteine to the phenylalanine over 15 residues. CDR3 DNA only is kept here, 45 bases in frame from base 1. The library was generated by multiplex PCR. Sequencing was performed on an Illumina HiSeq 4000. To build TCR beta libraries, CDR3 regions were amplified by Arm-PCR using iRepertoire HTBI primers. Before sequencing, the PCR products went through gel purification. The paper's data handling went like this. Across samples, around 58 TRBV and 13 to 15 TRBJ segments were identified and used for gene usage analysis of CDR3 amino acid clonotypes. COPE and FqMerger were used to merge filtered high-quality paired reads into contigs. BLAST was used to align contigs to IMGT TRBV, TRBD and TRBJ reference genes, with CDR3 defined following IMGT. Any clonotype with a frequency above 0.1% was counted as a highly expanded clone. Shannon entropy was used to measure repertoire diversity, and the Gini coefficient was used to measure V-J evenness. A clonotype was considered public if more than one individual shared it. TCRdb redid the processing of the public reads, applying fastp at Q25 and MiXCR, and retained in-frame beta chains. Identical CDR3 proteins give one entry, which carries the most common genes and DNA. Here the V and J calls rest on TCRdb's processing, not on the authors' analysis. This sample gives more than 400,000 distinct CDR3 sequences in total; 15% to 20% of them show up just once. The top ten hold about 10% of the sample.

This clonotype was counted ten times or more. This clone's antigen is unknown. No base quality information exists; no much larger clone differs at one position. The time point tag for this specimen amounts to: newly diagnosed GD, antithyroid drugs for less than 3 months. For both TCR sequencing and RNA sequencing, RNA was extracted from PBMCs in TRIzol. Graves' disease was diagnosed according to American Thyroid Association guidelines. The patients came from an endocrinology department in Xi'an, China. From each patient, 8 to 10 milliliters of peripheral blood was collected into an EDTA anticoagulant tube. PBMCs were isolated by Ficoll Paque Plus density gradient separation without further T cell sorting. An Agilent 2100 Bioanalyzer and agarose gel were used to check RNA quality, while a NanoDrop 2000 measured RNA concentration. The data were also submitted as part of a second study, on T cells in Graves' hyperthyroidism and ophthalmopathy. Looking at the second paper: Graves' hyperthyroidism was defined as stable when no progression to ophthalmopathy occurred over 18 months of follow-up. Hyperthyroidism patients were aged 18 to 65 years and newly diagnosed, with disease duration of less than 2 months. Patients with uncontrolled infections, other autoimmune diseases, pregnancy or lactation were excluded. Diagnoses were based on clinical symptoms, serum thyroxine and TRAb, thyroid ultrasound and orbital computed tomography. For the first round of RT-PCR on the TCR CDR3, the HTBI primer set was used together with the Qiagen OneStep RT-PCR kit. Most expanded thyroid clonotypes (frequency above 0.001) were also found in blood, which suggests that blood repertoires may mirror thyroid immune responses. A 13 V-J signature model separated ophthalmopathy from stable hyperthyroidism, with just over 85% sensitivity and roughly 81% specificity in cross-validation and 80%/75% in testing. In validation, the model predicted progression to ophthalmopathy with approximately 71% sensitivity and 72% to 85% specificity, a median of around six months before onset. To identify distinguishing TCR V-J signatures, a discovery cohort of around 100 patients was used, comprising roughly 45 with Graves' ophthalmopathy and 57 with stable Graves' hyperthyroidism. Prospective prediction of ophthalmopathy was tested in an independent validation cohort of some 20 hyperthyroidism patients and 15 to 17 patients who later progressed to ophthalmopathy. For training and testing, the roughly 93 patients in the discovery cohort were randomly divided in a 7:3 ratio. Thyroid tissue and blood T-cell repertoires from about six Graves' hyperthyroidism patients were also compared in the study. Following sampling, methimazole starting at 30 mg daily was given to hyperthyroidism patients, and high-dose intravenous methylprednisolone was given to ophthalmopathy patients. Libraries were constructed in a second round of multiplex PCR, after which size selection and purification were carried out. Paired-end sequencing of the libraries was performed with 100 bp reads on an Illumina HiSeq2000. SOAPnuke was used to process the raw data, throwing out any read that contained adapters or uncalled bases, had a mean Phred below 15, or lacked an exact constant-primer or identifier match. High-quality paired reads were merged with COPE v1.2.5, and unique nucleotide sequences were defined as clonotypes. MiTCR v1.1 was used to align clonotypes to the IMGT TRBV, TRBD and TRBJ reference segments. Analysis was restricted to V-J combinations with a frequency above 0.0001, which covered about 99% of repertoires. A TCS score was defined as the ratio between F50 (clonal expansion) and ExV (chaos), using BLOSUM62-based TCRdist between CDR3 peptides within each V-J. Welch's t-statistics and random forest reduced approximately 520 V-J features to roughly 13, which were used in a naive Bayes classifier (R e1071). Sample size was not statistically predetermined, and blinding of investigators to group allocation was not performed. The paper reports TCR Vbeta CDR3 sequencing of over 120 peripheral blood samples: around 45 ophthalmopathy, fewer than 85 hyperthyroidism and around 17 progressor patients.

The TCR sequence derives from a young woman with Graves disease. Donor details come from another sample of the same person, matched by shared clones. This receptor chain uses TRBV11-3 and TRBJ2-2, with 13 bases in between that match TRBD2. The specimen was peripheral blood mononuclear cells (PBMCs), collected at new diagnosis, from a patient treated with antithyroid drugs. The bases read TGTGCCAGCAGCAGACTAGCGGGAGGTCCCGGGGAGCTGTTTTTT. This is translated as CASSRLAGGPGELFF. The CDR3 plus the reference TRBV11-3 and TRBJ2-2 genes for the other parts give the full variable domain: EAGVVQSPRYKIIEKKQPVAFWCNPISGHNTLYWYLQNLGQGPELLIRYENEEAVDDSQLPKDRFSAERLKGVDSTLKIQPAELGDSAVYLCASSRLAGGPGELFFGEGSRLTVL.